This TCR beta chain was observed in a study of control samples from healthy donors and cancer patients. The assay was immunoSEQ multiplex PCR, and TCRdb's table has in-frame clones only and misses some. This table holds about 98,000 clones, 90% to 95% found once. From germline, CDR1 is SGHDN and CDR2 FVKESK. Trimming took off 4 bases at V and 14 bases at J, with 6 bases between the two ends. This CDR3 comprises 9 residues. V usage is TRBV14 and J usage is TRBJ2-1; D gene unclear. The specimen was blood. This TCR was recovered from a woman under 30 in good health. CDR3 nucleotides: TGTGCCAGCAGCCCAGCGAAGTTCTTC. It specifies CASSPAKFF.